The 30 T cell receptor beta chains below come from one sample, sequenced in a study of lymphopenia after photon versus proton radiotherapy. Assay: immunoSEQ multiplex PCR; the TCRdb copy retains only in-frame clones and omits some. The repertoire holds over 50,000 clones, with about 90% as singletons. Sequencing was performed on peripheral blood, taken from a patient treated with photon-based radiotherapy. The receptor source for this set is a man in his forties with gastric cancer.

This chain connects TRBV5-1 to TRBJ2-3; D ambiguous. Trimming removed 3 bases from V and 0 bases from J, with 8 bases in between. The CDR3 is 14 residues long. Per germline, CDR1 SGHRS and CDR2 YFSETQ. This chain's CDR3 is CASSYGRSTDTQYF. CDR3 bases: TGCGCCAGCAGCTACGGACGTAGCACAGATACGCAGTATTTT.

The genes are TRBV5-1 and TRBJ2-1; no definite D call. The germline V and J ends were trimmed by 4 bases and 10 bases, with 12 bases remaining between them. Looked up from germline, CDR1 is SGHRS and CDR2 is YFSETQ. There are 12 residues in the CDR3. The CDR3 nucleotides are TGCGCCAGCAGCCTAGGGTCTGGGGAGCAGTTCTTC. This gives the protein CASSLGSGEQFF.

This chain joins TRBV18 and TRBJ1-5, with 7 bases lining up with TRBD1. The V and J ends lost 0 bases and 0 bases, in that order; junction bases with no gene match: 14. The CDR3 is made up of 20 amino acids. CDR1 is KGHSH, CDR2 LQKENI, per germline. The CDR3, as DNA: TGTGCCAGCTCACCACCCGACAGGGCCGGACGGTTTCATAGCAATCAGCCCCAGCATTTT. It encodes CASSPPDRAGRFHSNQPQHF.

This chain uses TRBV10-1 with TRBJ1-6; tentative D call: TRBD1 (6 bases). Germline CDR1 reads WNHNN; CDR2 reads SYGVQD (reference sequence). The V and J ends lost 2 bases and 2 bases respectively, with 16 bases between them. The CDR3 is 18 residues long. CDR3 region: CASSERGLFRPYNSPLHF. The DNA of the CDR3 is TGCGCCAGCAGTGAGCGGGGGCTGTTCCGACCCTATAATTCACCCCTCCACTTT.

The V and J genes are TRBV2 and TRBJ2-6; the D gene could be TRBD1 or TRBD2 (6 bases each). CDR3 length equals 16 residues. Germline CDR1 is SNHLY and CDR2 is FYNNEI. The V gene lost 7 bases and the J gene lost 4 bases, with 17 bases spanning the gap. The CDR3, as DNA: TGTGCCAGCACCGGGGGACAACCACAAGGGGCCAACGTCCTGACTTTC. Protein: CASTGGQPQGANVLTF.

V is TRBV19 and J is TRBJ1-5; TRBD1 aligns across 8 bases. V trimming: 5 bases; J trimming: 0 bases; junction bases outside the gene matches: 15. The CDR3 is 19 amino acids. Germline values: CDR1 LNHDA, CDR2 SQIVND (reference sequence). CDR3 region: CASSPWTGTAAGSNQPQHF. In nucleotides, the CDR3 is TGTGCCAGTAGTCCCTGGACAGGGACCGCCGCGGGTAGCAATCAGCCCCAGCATTTT.

The rearrangement joins TRBV19 to TRBJ2-7; D may match TRBD1 or TRBD2 (6 bases each). V dropped 3 bases and J dropped 5 bases, with 14 bases sitting between them. CDR1 and CDR2 (germline): LNHDA, SQIVND (reference sequence). The CDR3 covers 14 residues. Here the CDR3 DNA reads TGTGCCAGTAGTATTGACGGGGGCCGGGACGAGCAGTACTTC. Residues: CASSIDGGRDEQYF.

Concerning this clone: The CDR3 end shows no conserved phenylalanine or tryptophan, and so a read error is likely. The J gene is TRBJ2-7, the V gene TRBV7-2, with TRBD2 matching over 7 bases. The CDR3 runs 18 residues. J was trimmed by 2 bases and V by 5 bases; bases with no gene match: 18. Germline-derived CDR1 and CDR2 are SGHTA and FQGNSA. CDR3 nucleotide sequence: TGTGCCAGCAGCACCCCCGCGTATCCGGGACTAAGGGCCTACGAGCAGTACCTC. It codes for CASSTPAYPGLRAYEQYL.

This sequence joins TRBV7-2 and TRBJ2-5; the match to TRBD1 covers 7 bases. Germline V gene sequence: CDR1 SGHTA, CDR2 FQGNSA. V lost 2 bases to trimming and J lost 9 bases; unmatched junction nucleotides: 12. This CDR3 contains 15 residues. This CDR3 reads CASSLYGAPQGAQYF. CDR3 coding DNA: TGTGCCAGCAGCTTATACGGGGCCCCCCAGGGGGCCCAGTACTTC.

V is TRBV15 and J is TRBJ2-5; TRBD1 aligns across 8 bases. This CDR3 contains 15 residues. The V gene's germline CDR1 is LNHNV and CDR2 YYDKDF (reference sequence). V lost 1 base, J lost 5 bases, and 6 bases stayed unmatched. As DNA, the CDR3 is TGTGCCACCAGCAGAGGTACAGGGGGACGGGAGACCCAGTACTTC. Residues: CATSRGTGGRETQYF.

The V call is TRBV6-1, the J call TRBJ2-7; 9 bases fit TRBD1. The CDR3 contains 16 residues. From germline, CDR1 is MNHNS and CDR2 SASEGT. With V trimmed by 4 bases and J by 3 bases, 10 bases remained unmatched. In DNA form, the CDR3 reads TGTGCCAGCAGTGTTGACCCCGGGACAGGGTACTACGAGCAGTACTTC. Protein product: CASSVDPGTGYYEQYF.

V gene TRBV19 combines with J gene TRBJ2-5, with D maybe TRBD1 (6 bases). V shed 6 bases and J shed 1 base, with 15 bases lying between them. CDR1 and CDR2 from the germline V gene are LNHDA and SQIVND (reference sequence). CDR3 length equals 15 residues. The CDR3 here is CASSAPGQPQETQYF. The CDR3 DNA sequence: TGTGCCAGTAGCGCGCCGGGACAACCCCAAGAGACCCAGTACTTC.

This clone is termed medium-sized (0.01 to 0.1%). V usage is TRBV7-6 and J usage is TRBJ1-6, with a weak D call TRBD1 (5 bases). V shed 9 bases and J shed 0 bases, with 6 bases lying between them. The CDR3 extends over 13 amino acids. In germline, CDR1 is SGHVS, CDR2 FNYEAQ. Here the CDR3 DNA reads TGTGCCAGTCAGGGCTCCTATAATTCACCCCTCCACTTT. Encoded protein: CASQGSYNSPLHF.

The chain joins TRBV7-2 to TRBJ2-1; 7 bases match TRBD2. Looked up from germline, CDR1 is SGHTA and CDR2 is FQGNSA. The CDR3 extends over 14 amino acids. The junction had 17 bases not matched to a gene; V was cut back by 6 bases and J by 15 bases. CDR3 loop: CASSLGLAERGPFF. The CDR3 nucleotides read TGTGCCAGCAGTCTTGGGCTAGCGGAGCGTGGTCCGTTCTTC.

J is TRBJ2-7 and V is TRBV5-4; either TRBD1 or TRBD2 may fit D (5 bases each). The V and J ends lost 0 bases and 0 bases respectively, with 13 bases between them. The length of the CDR3 is 16 residues. Germline V gives CDR1 SGHNT, CDR2 YYREEE (reference sequence). The CDR3 DNA reads TGTGCCAGCAGCTTGGGCCGGCCAGGGAGCTCCTACGAGCAGTACTTC. Protein sequence: CASSLGRPGSSYEQYF.

The chain combines TRBV4-1 with TRBJ2-7; no definite D call. Germline-derived CDR1 and CDR2 are MGHRA and YSYEKL. The length of the CDR3 is 13 residues. Trimming stripped 0 bases from V and 6 bases from J, with 9 bases between. The CDR3 is CASSQDVRGEQYF. The CDR3 nucleotides are TGCGCCAGCAGCCAAGATGTCCGAGGCGAGCAGTACTTC.

The rearrangement joins TRBV7-2 to TRBJ1-1; D call uncertain. Germline CDR1 SGHTA, CDR2 FQGNSA. The CDR3 extends over 14 amino acids. V gave up 1 base and J gave up 1 base, with 7 bases separating them. The CDR3 nucleotides are TGTGCCAGCAGCTTAGGGACGGCGAACACTGAAGCTTTCTTT. This translates into CASSLGTANTEAFF.

The chain joins TRBV6-6 to TRBJ1-2; 8 nucleotides match TRBD1. The CDR3 has 14 residues. V lost 7 bases to trimming and J lost 3 bases; unmatched junction nucleotides: 7. Germline V CDR1 and CDR2: MNHNY, SVGAGI (reference sequence). In DNA form, the CDR3 reads TGTGCCAGCACCTCGTCAGGGGGCTACTATGGCTACACCTTC. Protein sequence: CASTSSGGYYGYTF.

The CDR3 loop is CASRQGPNYNEQFF. The CDR3 DNA reads TGTGCCAGTCGCCAGGGGCCGAATTACAATGAGCAGTTCTTC. This chain joins TRBV19 and TRBJ2-1; D is perhaps TRBD1 (6 bases). This CDR3 is built from 14 residues. Germline V lookup: CDR1 LNHDA, CDR2 SQIVND (reference sequence). Deletions cut 8 bases from V and 4 bases from J, with 15 bases between. The full variable domain, rest sourced from reference TRBV19 and TRBJ2-1, is DGGITQSPKYLFRKEGQNVTLSCEQNLNHDAMYWYRQDPGQGLRLIYYSQIVNDFQKGDIAEGYSVSREKKESFPLTVTSAQKNPTAFYLCASRQGPNYNEQFFGPGTRLTVL.

The CDR3: CATKWTGRTEAFF. The CDR3, as DNA: TGTGCCACGAAATGGACAGGGAGGACTGAAGCTTTCTTT. The chain carries TRBV15 and TRBJ1-1; the match to TRBD1 covers 8 bases. The V segment lost 9 bases and the J segment 5 bases; nucleotides outside the gene matches: 8. There are 13 residues in the CDR3. CDR1 is LNHNV, CDR2 YYDKDF, per germline (reference sequence).

This clone occurred once. J is TRBJ2-3 and V is TRBV4-1, with 14 bases matching TRBD2. The CDR3 totals 19 residues. Germline loops: CDR1 MGHRA, CDR2 YSYEKL. After removal of 4 bases from V and 4 bases from J, the junction contained 13 bases not matched to a gene. The CDR3 loop reads CASSRTPQTSGGAPDTQYF. The CDR3 bases are TGCGCCAGCAGCCGAACCCCCCAGACTAGCGGGGGGGCCCCAGATACGCAGTATTTT.

The chain has TRBV19 and TRBJ2-1; 9 nucleotides align to TRBD2. The CDR3 sequence is 18 residues long. CDR1 LNHDA and CDR2 SQIVND come from the germline V gene (reference sequence). With V trimmed by 2 bases and J by 5 bases, 13 bases remained unmatched. The CDR3 spells CASSILPTGGGVNNEQFF. The CDR3 coding sequence is TGTGCCAGTAGTATACTCCCTACGGGCGGGGGGGTTAACAATGAGCAGTTCTTC.

V is TRBV15 and J is TRBJ2-7, with D perhaps TRBD1 (5 bases). V lost 0 bases and J lost 3, with 21 bases in between. The CDR3 has 18 amino acids. Per the germline V gene, CDR1 is LNHNV and CDR2 is YYDKDF (reference sequence). CDR3 in amino acids: CATSREPGLAGVYYEQYF. DNA of the CDR3: TGTGCCACCAGCAGAGAACCAGGGCTGGCCGGAGTCTACTACGAGCAGTACTTC.

CDR3 region: CASSLDWRNHEQYF. CDR3 nucleotide sequence: TGTGCCAGCAGCTTAGACTGGCGGAACCACGAGCAGTACTTC. The rearrangement links TRBV11-2 to TRBJ2-7; D unresolved. Trimming took 0 bases from V and 5 from J, leaving 11 bases between them. This CDR3 contains 14 residues. Germline-derived CDR1 and CDR2 are SGHAT and FQNNGV.

The chain carries TRBV7-2 and TRBJ1-2; 7 nucleotides line up with TRBD1. The CDR3 consists of 15 residues. Germline CDR1 is SGHTA and CDR2 is FQGNSA. Unmatched junction bases numbered 7, after V lost 2 bases and J lost 4 bases. This CDR3 is CASSLTTGVTYGYTF. DNA for the CDR3: TGTGCCAGCAGCTTAACCACAGGGGTCACCTATGGCTACACCTTC.

The chain carries TRBV30 and TRBJ2-1; D gene uncertain. The V end was cut by 4 bases, the J end by 0 bases, with 10 bases between. Per germline, CDR1 GTSNPN and CDR2 SVGIG (reference sequence). CDR3 size: 14 residues. CDR3 amino acids: CAWTPVSSYNEQFF. The DNA for the CDR3 is TGTGCCTGGACACCCGTGAGCTCCTACAATGAGCAGTTCTTC. Full variable domain (missing parts from reference TRBV30 and TRBJ2-1): SQTIHQWPATLVQPVGSPLSLECTVEGTSNPNLYWYRQAAGRGLQLLFYSVGIGQISSEVPQNLSASRPQDRQFILSSKKLLLSDSGFYLCAWTPVSSYNEQFFGPGTRLTVL.

J is TRBJ1-3 and V is TRBV5-4; no clear D. Germline V CDR1 and CDR2: SGHNT, YYREEE (reference sequence). There are 17 residues in the CDR3. V gave up 4 bases and J gave up 1 base, with 18 bases separating them. The CDR3 DNA reads TGTGCCAGCAGCAAAAACAGTGGCCCTCCATCTGGAAACACCATATATTTT. This gives the protein CASSKNSGPPSGNTIYF.

The chain uses TRBV21-1 and TRBJ1-4; the tabulated D call, TRBD1, remains unverified against the DNA. TRBV21-1 counts as a pseudogene. The CDR3 sequence is 16 residues long. The CDR3 is CASSKARQGLVEKLFF. The DNA for the CDR3 is TGTGCCAGCAGCAAAGCTCGGCAGGGGCTGGTTGAAAAACTGTTTTTT.

The chain employs TRBV19 and TRBJ2-7; D could derive from TRBD1 or TRBD2 (5 bases each). The germline V and J ends were trimmed by 3 bases and 7 bases, with 13 bases remaining between them. From germline, CDR1 is LNHDA and CDR2 SQIVND (reference sequence). CDR3 length: 13 residues. CDR3 region: CASSMRAEGEQYF. DNA for the CDR3: TGTGCCAGTAGTATGCGGGCAGAGGGGGAGCAGTACTTC.

This clone has more than one count but fewer than ten. The chain combines TRBV7-9 with TRBJ1-3, with D uncertain. The CDR3 is 12 amino acids. V was cut by 5 bases and J by 4 bases, with 6 bases left in between. Looked up from germline, CDR1 is SEHNR and CDR2 is FQNEAQ (reference sequence). Written as DNA, the CDR3 is TGTGCCAGCAGCGTGACGGGAAACACCATATATTTT. This codes for CASSVTGNTIYF.